Below are 31 T cell receptor beta chains sequenced from a single sample in a study of PD-1 blockade in classical Hodgkin lymphoma. Time point described: cycle 4 day 1 (C4D1), after about 6 weeks of nivolumab. Each patient relapsed following autologous stem cell transplantation, and prior brentuximab vedotin exposure differed. TCRdb's table, derived via immunoSEQ multiplex PCR, lists solely in-frame clones and lacks some. The sample yields roughly 50,000 clones, about 90% seen once. Sequenced material: peripheral blood mononuclear cells (PBMCs), taken before the fourth cycle of nivolumab. The origin of the receptors is a human donor with classical Hodgkin lymphoma.

By share of the sample, this clone is medium-sized. In DNA form, the CDR3 reads TGTGCCAGCAGCCAAGATACAGGGTTTGCTTTCTTT. Translating gives CASSQDTGFAFF. V usage is TRBV14 and J usage is TRBJ1-1; weak D call: TRBD1 (6 bases). The CDR3 spans 12 residues. Between the trimmed V and J ends, which lost 0 bases and 11 bases, there was a span of 10 bases. CDR1 and CDR2 (germline): SGHDN, FVKESK.

The chain joins TRBV10-1 to TRBJ2-3; 8 bases are shared with TRBD2. CDR3 length: 17 amino acids. The V and J ends lost 5 bases and 6 bases, in that order; junction bases with no gene match: 16. Germline-derived CDR1 and CDR2 are WNHNN and SYGVQD (reference sequence). DNA for the CDR3: TGCGCCAGCAGTAAAGTGCCACTAGCGGAGCCCGAGGATACGCAGTATTTT. Translated, it gives CASSKVPLAEPEDTQYF.

This chain links TRBV6-1 with TRBJ2-7; D tentatively reads TRBD1 or TRBD2 (5 bases each). V lost 5 bases to trimming and J lost 5 bases, with 16 bases between them. This CDR3 contains 14 residues. CDR1 MNHNS and CDR2 SASEGT come from the germline V gene. The CDR3 reads CASSRRGTGDEQYF. The CDR3 nucleotides read TGTGCCAGCAGTAGGAGAGGGACCGGGGACGAGCAGTACTTC.

The chain uses TRBV4-2 and TRBJ1-5; D ambiguous. The V end was cut by 0 bases, the J end by 1 base, with 13 bases between. The CDR3 loop spans 17 amino acids. Germline-derived CDR1 and CDR2 are LGHNA and YNFKEQ. The CDR3 region has the DNA TGTGCCAGCAGCCAAGATGGTAGCGATCGGAGCAATCAGCCCCAGCATTTT. This sequence encodes CASSQDGSDRSNQPQHF.

The chain links TRBV28 to TRBJ2-4; TRBD2 is a possible D gene (6 bases). Germline CDR1 reads MDHEN; CDR2 reads SYDVKM. The CDR3 sequence is 16 residues long. With 5 bases removed from V and 3 bases from J, the gap between germline ends came to 17 bases. In DNA, the CDR3 is TGTGCCAGCAGTCCCCCGGGGGTCTATGGCAAAAACATTCAGTACTTC. Translating it yields CASSPPGVYGKNIQYF.

V is TRBV12-5 and J is TRBJ2-1; D not certain. V dropped 0 bases and J dropped 9 bases, with 6 bases sitting between them. Germline-derived CDR1 and CDR2 are LGHNT and FRNRAP. This CDR3 region has 12 residues. This CDR3 reads CASGLVLGEQFF. DNA for the CDR3: TGTGCTAGTGGTTTGGTACTGGGTGAGCAGTTCTTC. The variable domain in full, with the rest retrieved from reference TRBV12-5 and TRBJ2-1, is DARVTQTPRHKVTEMGQEVTMRCQPILGHNTVFWYRQTMMQGLELLAYFRNRAPLDDSGMPKDRFSAEMPDATLATLKIQPSEPRDSAVYFCASGLVLGEQFFGPGTRLTVL.

This sequence joins TRBV30 and TRBJ1-5; D is ambiguous. Trimming pared 0 bases from V and 1 base from J, leaving 4 bases between. The CDR3 totals 13 residues. Germline loops: CDR1 GTSNPN, CDR2 SVGIG (reference sequence). CDR3 in amino acids: CAWSVQSNQPQHF. The CDR3 DNA sequence: TGTGCCTGGAGTGTACAGAGCAATCAGCCCCAGCATTTT.

The table lists this clone with a few counts. V is TRBV9 and J is TRBJ2-1, with 8 bases that match TRBD2. V lost 4 bases and J lost 0; bases outside the gene matches: 9. The germline V gene encodes CDR1 SGDLS and CDR2 YYNGEE. The CDR3 length is 17 residues. Here the CDR3 reads CASSIPASGSSYNEQFF. DNA of the CDR3: TGTGCCAGCAGCATCCCCGCAAGCGGGAGCTCCTACAATGAGCAGTTCTTC.

V gene TRBV27 combines with J gene TRBJ1-5; D may be TRBD1 (5 bases). Per germline, CDR1 MNHEY and CDR2 SMNVEV (reference sequence). The length of the CDR3 is 17 residues. Trimming pared 2 bases from V and 7 bases from J, leaving 21 bases between. The CDR3 protein is CASSLVGDHRLGQPQHF. CDR3 coding DNA: TGTGCCAGCAGTTTAGTAGGGGACCACCGCCTGGGGCAGCCCCAGCATTTT.

The chain combines TRBV7-8 with TRBJ2-2, with 11 bases aligning to TRBD1. The CDR3 consists of 16 residues. The ends lost 3 bases at V and 4 bases at J; junction bases unmatched: 4. Germline V gene data show CDR1 as SGHVS and CDR2 as FQNEAQ. The DNA for the CDR3 is TGTGCCAGCAGCTTGGGGACAGGGGGGGCCACCGGGGAGCTGTTTTTT. It is translated as CASSLGTGGATGELFF.

This chain joins TRBV30 and TRBJ1-3; D gene ambiguous. V lost 0 bases and J 3 bases, leaving 9 bases between the germline ends. This CDR3 has 14 residues. In germline, CDR1 is GTSNPN, CDR2 SVGIG (reference sequence). CDR3 coding DNA: TGTGCCTGGAGTGTACGTTCAGTTGGAAACACCATATATTTT. This gives the protein CAWSVRSVGNTIYF.

Written as DNA, the CDR3 is TGTGCCAGCAGCAAAGGGGGACTAGCGGGAGTTTTCGGGGGTTATTTT. Protein product: CASSKGGLAGVFGGYF. The chain is built from TRBV21-1 and TRBJ2-3; the table assigns TRBD2, which was not confirmed against the DNA. TRBV21-1 is designated a pseudogene. This CDR3 spans 16 amino acids.

The gene calls are TRBV6-6 and TRBJ2-1; possible D gene TRBD2, 5 bases. Looked up from germline, CDR1 is MNHNY and CDR2 is SVGAGI (reference sequence). Trimming left V 6 bases short and J 7 bases short, with 10 bases between. This CDR3 comprises 12 residues. The CDR3 sequence: CASRRVGNEQFF. The CDR3 DNA reads as TGTGCCAGCAGGAGGGTAGGGAATGAGCAGTTCTTC.

This clone has only a few counts. Sequence at one end of the junction differs from germline and may be a read error. The CDR3 region has the DNA TGTGCTAGCAGCACCGGGACAGGGGACGAGCAGTACTTC. Protein sequence: CASSTGTGDEQYF. The J gene is TRBJ2-7, the V gene TRBV7-7; 10 bases are a match to TRBD1. The CDR3 loop spans 13 amino acids. Germline CDR1 is SSHAT and CDR2 is FNYEAQ (reference sequence).

The gene calls are TRBV5-6 and TRBJ1-6, with D hard to call. The CDR3 has 12 residues. Germline V gene sequence: CDR1 SGHDT, CDR2 YYEEEE. Trimming left V 4 bases short and J 10 bases short, with 9 bases between. CDR3 sequence: CASSPVGSPLHF. The CDR3 nucleotides are TGTGCCAGCAGCCCGGTGGGATCACCCCTCCACTTT.

The chain is built from TRBV10-3 and TRBJ1-5; D remains ambiguous. Germline-derived CDR1 and CDR2 are ENHRY and SYGVKD. Between the trimmed V and J ends, which lost 6 bases and 6 bases, there was a span of 18 bases. The CDR3 spans 15 residues. CDR3 sequence (DNA): TGTGCCATCAGATCGGACGTAGGAGAGAGTCAGCCCCAGCATTTT. Protein: CAIRSDVGESQPQHF.

The count of this clone is one. This chain links TRBV19 with TRBJ1-2; possibly TRBD1 for D (5 bases). CDR3 length: 13 amino acids. Germline V gene lookup returns CDR1 LNHDA and CDR2 SQIVND (reference sequence). V shed 6 bases and J shed 3 bases, with 11 bases lying between them. This CDR3 is CASRGTGDYGYTF. Here the CDR3 DNA reads TGTGCCAGTAGAGGAACAGGAGACTATGGCTACACCTTC.

The chain carries TRBV12-5 and TRBJ2-3; D is unclear. The CDR3 is made up of 16 amino acids. V was pared by 1 base and J by 2 bases, with 13 bases between. Germline values: CDR1 LGHNT, CDR2 FRNRAP. This chain's CDR3 is CASGLGLGSITDTQYF. CDR3 DNA: TGTGCTAGTGGTTTGGGTCTGGGCTCAATCACAGATACGCAGTATTTT.

This chain connects TRBV5-1 to TRBJ1-2; D is perhaps TRBD1 (6 bases). The CDR3 is made up of 14 amino acids. The germline CDR1 and CDR2 sequences are SGHRS and YFSETQ. Trimming took 4 bases from V and 5 from J, leaving 15 bases between them. CDR3 residues: CASSPPQQGYGYTF. In nucleotides, the CDR3 is TGCGCCAGCAGCCCGCCCCAACAGGGATATGGCTACACCTTC.

The chain uses TRBV15 and TRBJ2-1; possible D gene TRBD2, 6 bases. V dropped 1 base and J dropped 4 bases, with 14 bases sitting between them. CDR3 length equals 16 residues. In germline, CDR1 is LNHNV, CDR2 YYDKDF (reference sequence). The CDR3 sequence is CATSRVVLAPYNEQFF. As DNA, the CDR3 is TGTGCCACCAGCAGAGTCGTACTAGCCCCATACAATGAGCAGTTCTTC.

The chain employs TRBV4-2 and TRBJ1-4, with 7 nucleotides matching TRBD1. Looked up from germline, CDR1 is LGHNA and CDR2 is YNFKEQ. The CDR3 sequence is 16 residues long. With V trimmed by 0 bases and J by 8 bases, 9 bases remained unmatched. The CDR3 coding sequence is TGTGCCAGCAGCCAAGAGCCCCAACAGGGGAGGGAAAAACTGTTTTTT. Translation: CASSQEPQQGREKLFF.

V usage is TRBV30 and J usage is TRBJ2-1; 10 bases are shared with TRBD2. The CDR3 loop spans 19 amino acids. V lost 0 bases and J lost 6; bases outside the gene matches: 17. Germline V gene sequence: CDR1 GTSNPN, CDR2 SVGIG (reference sequence). The DNA of the CDR3 is TGTGCCTGGAGTGTTAGGTACCTAGCGGGAGATTGGGTGGGCAATGAGCAGTTCTTC. As protein: CAWSVRYLAGDWVGNEQFF.

The CDR3 nucleotides are TGTGCCACCAGCAGAGGTAGAGGACCTTACGAGCAGTACTTC. Translating gives CATSRGRGPYEQYF. The chain couples TRBV15 to TRBJ2-7; D is uncertain. The CDR3 loop spans 14 amino acids. CDR1 and CDR2 (germline): LNHNV, YYDKDF (reference sequence). With 1 base removed from V and 4 bases from J, the gap between germline ends came to 11 bases.

V and J are TRBV7-9 and TRBJ2-2; perhaps TRBD1 as D (5 bases). CDR3 length: 17 amino acids. V gave up 5 bases and J gave up 1 base, with 17 bases separating them. Per the germline V gene, CDR1 is SEHNR and CDR2 is FQNEAQ (reference sequence). The CDR3 coding sequence is TGTGCCAGCAGCGGGCTGGAGAACAGGCTGAACACCGGGGAGCTGTTTTTT. Translation gives CASSGLENRLNTGELFF.

V usage is TRBV7-6 and J usage is TRBJ2-7, with 7 bases matching TRBD2. Germline CDR1 SGHVS, CDR2 FNYEAQ. This CDR3 comprises 16 residues. The V and J ends lost 9 bases and 3 bases, in that order; junction bases with no gene match: 17. CDR3 nucleotides: TGTGCCAGTTCAGGTTCTAGCGGAGAACCCAACTACGAGCAGTACTTC. Translating gives CASSGSSGEPNYEQYF.

The CDR3 here is CASGVGDSNQPQHF. The CDR3 coding sequence is TGTGCTAGTGGGGTAGGGGATAGCAATCAGCCCCAGCATTTT. The rearrangement uses TRBV12-5 and TRBJ1-5; D might be TRBD1 (5 bases). Trimming removed 6 bases at V and 0 bases at J, with 9 bases between. Germline CDR1 is LGHNT and CDR2 is FRNRAP. The CDR3 extends over 14 amino acids.

The chain uses TRBV28 and TRBJ2-3; tentative D call: TRBD1 (6 bases). Germline CDR1 and CDR2: MDHEN and SYDVKM. V was cut by 2 bases and J by 2 bases, with 11 bases left in between. The CDR3 is 15 amino acids. CDR3 protein: CASSLTGHLTDTQYF. The DNA of the CDR3 is TGTGCCAGCAGTTTAACGGGACATCTCACAGATACGCAGTATTTT.

V gene TRBV5-4 combines with J gene TRBJ2-1; 10 bases agree with TRBD1. J lost 2 bases, V lost 0 bases, and 2 bases had no gene match. The V gene's germline CDR1 is SGHNT and CDR2 YYREEE (reference sequence). The CDR3 has 16 amino acids. CDR3 loop: CASSLGGTGAYNEQFF. CDR3 coding DNA: TGTGCCAGCAGCTTGGGTGGGACAGGGGCCTACAATGAGCAGTTCTTC.

This clone appeared a single time. The rearrangement joins TRBV5-6 to TRBJ2-1; 9 bases map to TRBD1. This CDR3 is built from 17 residues. V was pared by 6 bases and J by 2 bases, with 12 bases of the junction left unmatched. The germline V gene encodes CDR1 SGHDT and CDR2 YYEEEE. The CDR3 DNA follows: TGTGCCAGCACCAAAATACAGGGGGCGAGGACCTACAATGAGCAGTTCTTC. Its translation is CASTKIQGARTYNEQFF.

The J gene is TRBJ2-5, the V gene TRBV6-1; no definite D call. The V gene's germline CDR1 is MNHNS and CDR2 SASEGT. There are 13 residues in the CDR3. V was shortened by 6 bases and J by 2 bases, with 10 bases between the two germline ends. The CDR3 sequence: CASRAGWQETQYF. The CDR3 region has the DNA TGTGCCAGCAGAGCAGGATGGCAAGAGACCCAGTACTTC.

The chain combines TRBV2 with TRBJ2-7; D assignment may be TRBD1 or TRBD2 (5 bases each). Germline loops: CDR1 SNHLY, CDR2 FYNNEI. This CDR3 spans 14 amino acids. V gave up 4 bases and J gave up 1 base, with 11 bases separating them. The CDR3 coding sequence is TGTGCCAGCAGTGCCCCTGAGGGGTCCTACGAGCAGTACTTC. Encoded protein: CASSAPEGSYEQYF. Looking up the rest from reference TRBV2 and TRBJ2-7 gives the full variable domain: EPEVTQTPSHQVTQMGQEVILRCVPISNHLYFYWYRQILGQKVEFLVSFYNNEISEKSEIFDDQFSVERPDGSNFTLKIRSTKLEDSAMYFCASSAPEGSYEQYFGPGTRLTVT.